This T cell receptor beta chain was captured in a study of T cells in Graves' hyperthyroidism and ophthalmopathy. CDR3 size: 12 residues. Deletions cut 6 bases from V and 5 bases from J, with 11 bases between. Germline values: CDR1 MDHEN, CDR2 SYDVKM. On the basis of clinical symptoms, serum thyroxine and TRAb, thyroid ultrasound and orbital computed tomography, diagnoses were made. RNA transcripts gave rise to amplified TCR beta CDR3 regions. TCR CDR3 underwent first-round RT-PCR with the HTBI primer set. TCRdb reanalysed the multiplex PCR reads using MiXCR and keeps one entry per CDR3 protein. Among around 240,000 distinct CDR3 sequences listed, roughly 15% were seen once.

The chain is built from TRBV28 and TRBJ2-7, with D unresolved. The clonotype originates from a woman between 35 and 50 years old with Graves' hyperthyroidism that later progressed to Graves' ophthalmopathy. Sequencing was performed on blood. This CDR3 is CASRTQSDEQYF. CDR3 nucleotide sequence: TGTGCCAGCAGGACACAATCGGACGAGCAGTACTTC.